The next 15 T cell receptor beta chains were all read from a single sample in a study of blood T cell repertoires in COVID-19. Measured with immunoSEQ multiplex PCR; TCRdb has only the in-frame clones, and not every one. The sample shows fewer than 250,000 clones, around 84% of them seen only once. Source material: peripheral blood. These receptors were obtained from a man over 45 with COVID-19, enrolled during active disease.

The DNA for the CDR3 is TGTGCCAGCAGCCAAGATCTGACAGGGTCCGGCTACACCTTC. Translation: CASSQDLTGSGYTF. The chain carries TRBV4-2 and TRBJ1-2; 7 bases map to TRBD1. CDR1 is LGHNA, CDR2 YNFKEQ, per germline. CDR3 size: 14 residues. J gave up 8 bases and V 0 bases, and 6 bases lay outside the gene matches.

The chain employs TRBV5-8 and TRBJ1-1; possibly TRBD1 for D (5 bases). CDR1 and CDR2 from the germline V gene are SGHTS and YDEGEE. The CDR3 spans 14 residues. V was cut by 0 bases and J by 5 bases, with 11 bases left in between. The CDR3 is CASSLGQGPTEAFF. In nucleotides, the CDR3 is TGTGCCAGCAGCTTGGGGCAGGGCCCGACTGAAGCTTTCTTT.

This rearrangement joins TRBV9 to TRBJ1-6, with 12 nucleotides matching TRBD1. Losses at the gene ends were 0 bases for V and 10 bases for J; bases not matched to a gene: 2. This CDR3 spans 15 amino acids. Germline CDR1 and CDR2: SGDLS and YYNGEE. The CDR3 region has the DNA TGTGCCAGCAGCGTAGGGGGGACAGGGGGCTCACCCCTCCACTTT. The encoded protein is CASSVGGTGGSPLHF.

The V gene is TRBV10-3, the J gene TRBJ2-3; weak D call: TRBD2 (5 bases). This CDR3 spans 17 amino acids. Germline V gene data show CDR1 as ENHRY and CDR2 as SYGVKD. V lost 0 bases and J lost 9, with 22 bases in between. The CDR3 sequence: CAISESPLATFPVTQYF. Written as DNA, the CDR3 is TGTGCCATCAGTGAGTCTCCGCTAGCCACTTTCCCAGTAACGCAGTATTTT.

V and J are TRBV2 and TRBJ1-4; 7 nucleotides match TRBD1. Germline trimming cut 8 bases from V and 6 bases from J; bases unmatched to any gene: 15. This CDR3 spans 16 amino acids. CDR1 and CDR2 from the germline V gene are SNHLY and FYNNEI. CDR3 loop: CASGKGQSVPDEKLFF. CDR3 coding DNA: TGTGCCAGCGGAAAGGGACAGTCGGTCCCGGATGAAAAACTGTTTTTT.

The rearrangement joins TRBV9 to TRBJ1-2, with D hard to call. Germline V gene lookup returns CDR1 SGDLS and CDR2 YYNGEE. This CDR3 has 16 amino acids. The ends were cut back, 0 bases at V and 2 bases at J, with 14 bases in the middle. The CDR3, as DNA: TGTGCCAGCAGCGTAGGAGGAGGCACCGGCAACTATGGCTACACCTTC. Translating it yields CASSVGGGTGNYGYTF.

V gene TRBV7-3 combines with J gene TRBJ2-2, with 7 positions matching TRBD2. V lost 1 base to trimming and J lost 4 bases; unmatched junction nucleotides: 9. From germline, CDR1 is SGHTA and CDR2 FQGTGA. The CDR3 spans 17 residues. CDR3 protein: CASSLNSGGGGTGELFF. In nucleotides, the CDR3 is TGTGCCAGCAGCTTAAATTCCGGCGGGGGTGGCACCGGGGAGCTGTTTTTT. Supplemented by reference TRBV7-3 and TRBJ2-2, the full variable domain reads GAGVSQTPSNKVTEKGKYVELRCDPISGHTALYWYRQSLGQGPEFLIYFQGTGAADDSGLPNDRFFAVRPEGSVSTLKIQRTERGDSAVYLCASSLNSGGGGTGELFFGEGSRLTVL.

The chain joins TRBV27 to TRBJ2-5; TRBD2 might be the D (7 bases). Germline CDR1 is MNHEY and CDR2 is SMNVEV (reference sequence). Trimming removed 6 bases from V and 5 bases from J, with 22 bases in between. The CDR3 is made up of 16 amino acids. The CDR3 DNA follows: TGTGCCAGCAGCTCGGGAATTGGGGGGGGACATGAGACCCAGTACTTC. This sequence encodes CASSSGIGGGHETQYF.

V is TRBV7-3 and J is TRBJ2-1; tentative D call: TRBD2 (6 bases). Trimming took off 4 bases at V and 2 bases at J, with 12 bases between the two ends. Germline assignment: CDR1 SGHTA and CDR2 FQGTGA. This CDR3 is built from 15 residues. DNA of the CDR3: TGTGCCAGCAGCTCGACATCGGGGGCCTACAATGAGCAGTTCTTC. This encodes CASSSTSGAYNEQFF.

The chain combines TRBV14 with TRBJ2-2; possibly TRBD1 for D (5 bases). The CDR3 totals 13 residues. Looked up from germline, CDR1 is SGHDN and CDR2 is FVKESK. V was shortened by 4 bases and J by 5 bases, with 8 bases between the two germline ends. The CDR3 DNA reads as TGTGCCAGCAGCCTAAGGGGTACCGGGGAGCTGTTTTTT. Translated, it gives CASSLRGTGELFF. Together with reference TRBV14 and TRBJ2-2, the CDR3 gives the full variable domain: EAGVTQFPSHSVIEKGQTVTLRCDPISGHDNLYWYRRVMGKEIKFLLHFVKESKQDESGMPNNRFLAERTGGTYSTLKVQPAELEDSGVYFCASSLRGTGELFFGEGSRLTVL.

This sequence joins TRBV7-8 and TRBJ2-1, with TRBD2 identical over 12 bases. This CDR3 spans 16 amino acids. The germline gives CDR1 SGHVS, CDR2 FQNEAQ. V trimming: 8 bases; J trimming: 12 bases; junction bases outside the gene matches: 17. The CDR3 region has the DNA TGTGCCAGCTCCCTAGGCAGGCTAGCGGGAGGGAGTGGGCAGTTCTTC. Protein: CASSLGRLAGGSGQFF.

This clone showed up just once. V usage is TRBV27 and J usage is TRBJ1-2, with 9 bases aligning to TRBD1. Per the germline V gene, CDR1 is MNHEY and CDR2 is SMNVEV (reference sequence). V lost 4 bases, J lost 2 bases, and 2 bases stayed unmatched. There are 14 residues in the CDR3. CDR3 nucleotide sequence: TGTGCCAGCAGTTCTGACAGGGGGAACTATGGCTACACCTTC. Translated, it gives CASSSDRGNYGYTF.

On this clone: Additional DNA sequences in this sample encode the identical CDR3. This rearrangement joins TRBV18 to TRBJ1-5, with 9 bases lining up with TRBD1. Germline-derived CDR1 and CDR2 are KGHSH and LQKENI. This CDR3 spans 15 amino acids. The trim removed 0 bases at V and 6 bases at J, leaving 3 bases unmatched. CDR3 sequence (DNA): TGTGCCAGCTCACCACCGGACAGGGGAGGTCAGCCCCAGCATTTT. Residues: CASSPPDRGGQPQHF.

Here the CDR3 reads CASSIGPASAGQPQHF. CDR3 nucleotide sequence: TGTGCCAGTAGTATAGGCCCGGCGTCGGCGGGTCAGCCCCAGCATTTT. The chain carries TRBV19 and TRBJ1-5; D remains unclear. V was clipped by 1 base and J by 6 bases, with 16 bases between them. The germline V gene encodes CDR1 LNHDA and CDR2 SQIVND (reference sequence). The CDR3 totals 16 residues.

The rearrangement links TRBV5-1 to TRBJ2-7; 7 bases match TRBD2. V lost 5 bases and J lost 2; bases outside the gene matches: 10. Looked up from germline, CDR1 is SGHRS and CDR2 is YFSETQ. The CDR3 is made up of 15 amino acids. The CDR3 sequence: CASSSRLAPAYEQYF. CDR3 nucleotides: TGCGCCAGCAGTTCTCGACTAGCCCCAGCCTACGAGCAGTACTTC.